Only a few counts were recorded for the clone carrying this T cell receptor (beta chain). This specimen belongs to a study of blood T cell repertoires in COVID-19. Study overall: COVID-19 samples from acute and convalescent phases originated in the United States, Italy and Spain. PBMCs, B-cell-depleted T cells, or T cells provided the cDNA or gDNA that made up the material.

V gave up 6 bases and J gave up 10 bases, with 4 bases separating them. Germline CDR1 and CDR2: SQVTM and ANQGSEA. The CDR3 spans 8 residues. Source study methods: Nucleated cell counts were estimated from reference gene primer amplification. Clones were read by immunoSEQ multiplex PCR, and TCRdb kept only the in-frame ones, dropping some. V, J and clone size are those of that table, while D and trimming were read from the DNA. The profile shows more than 90,000 clones, about 88% of them singletons. Sequenced: peripheral blood. The chain couples TRBV29-1 to TRBJ2-1; no clear D. The source is a man aged 35-49 years with acute or convalescent COVID-19. CDR3 amino acids: CSVAEQFF. The CDR3 DNA reads as TGCAGCGTAGCGGAGCAGTTCTTC.